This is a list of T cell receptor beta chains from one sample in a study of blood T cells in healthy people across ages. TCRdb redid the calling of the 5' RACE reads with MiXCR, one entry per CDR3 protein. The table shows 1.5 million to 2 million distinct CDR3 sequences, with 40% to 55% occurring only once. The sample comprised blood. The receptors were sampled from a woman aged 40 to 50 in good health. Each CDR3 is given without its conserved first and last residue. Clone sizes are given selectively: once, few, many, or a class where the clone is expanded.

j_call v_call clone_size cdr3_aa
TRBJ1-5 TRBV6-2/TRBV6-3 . ASSSTTNQPQH
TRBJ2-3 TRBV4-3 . ASSQDYRGGPVADTQY
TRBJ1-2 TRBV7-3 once ASSFFYPEANYGYT
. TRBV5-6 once ASSHRGVKTQY
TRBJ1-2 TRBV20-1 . SARADWEKFNTPNYGYT
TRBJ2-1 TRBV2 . ASSGAGGAYNEQF
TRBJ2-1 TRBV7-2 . ASSSQGRLNYEQF
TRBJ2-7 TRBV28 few ASEEDEGVGYEQY
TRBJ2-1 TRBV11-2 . ASSPGTSDGYNEQF
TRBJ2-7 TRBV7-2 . ASSLDRGLGNEQY
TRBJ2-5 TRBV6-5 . ASSVSGFGETQY
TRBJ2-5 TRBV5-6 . ASSLAGSGLGETQY
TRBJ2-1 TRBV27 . ASSDSGGAPNEQF
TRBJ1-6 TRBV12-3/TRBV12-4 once ASSPSEGGLPLH
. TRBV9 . ASSVTWGQGYEQY
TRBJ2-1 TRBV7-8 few ASSLVGAGGYNEQF
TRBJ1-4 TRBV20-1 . SARGRGAEKLF
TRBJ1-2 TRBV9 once ASSVGYYPPNRERWGGYT
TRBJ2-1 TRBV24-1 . ATSDTGGGGSYNEQF
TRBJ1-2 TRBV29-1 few SVAYWYGYT
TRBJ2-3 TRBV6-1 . ASSDPGTGTDTQY
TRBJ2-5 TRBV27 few ASSGGGGTQY
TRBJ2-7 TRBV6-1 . ASSRRTGGDYEQY
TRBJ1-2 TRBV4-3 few ASSQDRAGGFLYGYT
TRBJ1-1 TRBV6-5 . ASSPSIGGGRTEAF
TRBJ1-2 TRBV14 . ASSQDYRDYGYI
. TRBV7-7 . ASSQGQERTQY
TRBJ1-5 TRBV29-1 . SVSSSNQPQH
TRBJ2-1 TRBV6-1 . ASSGLAGESYNEQF
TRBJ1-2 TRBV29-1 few SGRGSDYGYT
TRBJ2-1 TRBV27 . DYRVGQGARGSYNEQF
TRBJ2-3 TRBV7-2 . ASSKGSGGQQQY
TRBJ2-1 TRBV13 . ASSHPGAGGPSEQF
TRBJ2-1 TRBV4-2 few ASSQVEGGGGNNEQF
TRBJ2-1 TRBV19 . ASKGESGYNEQF